The sequence of this T cell receptor (beta chain) was determined in a study of Ad26.COV2.S vaccination and SARS-CoV-2 variants. Study-wide context: Ad26.COV2.S shots went into the muscle once or twice, 56 days apart.

Points on this clone: As yet, its antigen is unknown.

Study findings and constraints: Analyses of TCR breadth and depth may have underestimated total T cell responses. Breadth measured for non-spike TCRs was similar across vaccine and placebo recipients. Substantial breadth in spike-specific CD8+ and CD4+ T cell responses was reportedly seen after vaccination.

Produced via immunoSEQ multiplex PCR; TCRdb's table is partial and in-frame only. Of about 680,000 clones detected, 89% appear once; the ten largest clones hold approximately 1.5%. Noted treatment: approximately 18 received Ad26.COV2.S at low or high dose, single or two shots; about five received placebo; per-sample allocation not given. Sampling was done on day 63 after the first vaccine or placebo injection. V was shortened by 3 bases and J by 3 bases, with 8 bases between the two germline ends. This CDR3 is 13 amino acids long. The V gene's germline CDR1 is LNHDA and CDR2 SQIVND (reference sequence).

This clonotype was obtained from a person aged 18-60 years who received the Ad26.COV2.S COVID-19 vaccine or a placebo. The sample in question was peripheral blood, obtained in a trial of Ad26.COV2.S vaccine versus placebo. This chain links TRBV19 with TRBJ1-2; D is uncertain. CDR3 loop: CASSISRDYGYTF. The CDR3 DNA is TGTGCCAGTAGTATCTCTAGGGACTATGGCTACACCTTC. Looking up the rest from reference TRBV19 and TRBJ1-2 gives the full variable domain: DGGITQSPKYLFRKEGQNVTLSCEQNLNHDAMYWYRQDPGQGLRLIYYSQIVNDFQKGDIAEGYSVSREKKESFPLTVTSAQKNPTAFYLCASSISRDYGYTFGSGTRLTVV.